These 3 T cell receptor beta chains were all obtained from the same sample, sequenced in a study of blood T cell repertoires in COVID-19. TCRdb's table, derived via immunoSEQ multiplex PCR, lists solely in-frame clones and lacks some. The table includes some 200,000 clones, approximately 84% detected once. The sample taken for sequencing was peripheral blood. The receptors were sampled from a woman aged 60 to 75 with acute or convalescent COVID-19.

This clone was picked up one time. J is TRBJ1-2 and V is TRBV27; D gene ambiguous. Germline assignment: CDR1 MNHEY and CDR2 SMNVEV (reference sequence). Trimming pared 5 bases from V and 11 bases from J, leaving 27 bases between. The CDR3 consists of 16 residues. The CDR3 DNA follows: TGTGCCAGCAGTCCCCTATTGGGAGTCTCCCTCATCCGGTACACCTTC. Amino acid sequence: CASSPLLGVSLIRYTF.

The chain employs TRBV6-1 and TRBJ1-6; D perhaps matches TRBD1 (6 bases). The ends were cut back, 3 bases at V and 13 bases at J, with 10 bases in the middle. The length of the CDR3 is 12 residues. The germline V gene has CDR1 MNHNS and CDR2 SASEGT. The CDR3 loop is CASSENRDPLHF. CDR3 in DNA: TGTGCCAGCAGTGAGAACAGGGACCCCCTCCACTTT.

V usage is TRBV5-1 and J usage is TRBJ1-1; D remains ambiguous. The CDR3 is made up of 14 amino acids. Per the germline V gene, CDR1 is SGHRS and CDR2 is YFSETQ. The V and J ends lost 1 base and 4 bases respectively, with 11 bases between them. The CDR3 region has the DNA TGCGCCAGCAGCTTGAACTGGGGAGGCACTGAAGCTTTCTTT. Residues: CASSLNWGGTEAFF.